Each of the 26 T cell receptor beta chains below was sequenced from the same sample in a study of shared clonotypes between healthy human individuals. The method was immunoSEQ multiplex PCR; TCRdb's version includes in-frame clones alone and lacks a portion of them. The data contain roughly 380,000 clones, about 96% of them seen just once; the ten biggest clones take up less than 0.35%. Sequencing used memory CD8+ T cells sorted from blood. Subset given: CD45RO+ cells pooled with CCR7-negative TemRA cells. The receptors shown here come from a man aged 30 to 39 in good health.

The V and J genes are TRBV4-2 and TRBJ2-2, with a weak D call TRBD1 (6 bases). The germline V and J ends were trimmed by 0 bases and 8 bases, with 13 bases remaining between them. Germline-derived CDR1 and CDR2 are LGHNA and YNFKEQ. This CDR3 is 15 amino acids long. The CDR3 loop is CASSQEGAGYGELFF. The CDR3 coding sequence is TGTGCCAGCAGCCAAGAGGGGGCAGGGTATGGGGAGCTGTTTTTT.

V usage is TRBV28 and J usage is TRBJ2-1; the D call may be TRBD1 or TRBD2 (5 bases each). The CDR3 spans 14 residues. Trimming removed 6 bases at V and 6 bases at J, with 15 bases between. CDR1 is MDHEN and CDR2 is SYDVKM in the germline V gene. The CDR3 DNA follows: TGTGCCAGCAGCCCTGGGACGCTTCGCAATGAGCAGTTCTTC. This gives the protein CASSPGTLRNEQFF. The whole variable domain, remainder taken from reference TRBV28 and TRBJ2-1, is DVKVTQSSRYLVKRTGEKVFLECVQDMDHENMFWYRQDPGLGLRLIYFSYDVKMKEKGDIPEGYSVSREKKERFSLILESASTNQTSMYLCASSPGTLRNEQFFGPGTRLTVL.

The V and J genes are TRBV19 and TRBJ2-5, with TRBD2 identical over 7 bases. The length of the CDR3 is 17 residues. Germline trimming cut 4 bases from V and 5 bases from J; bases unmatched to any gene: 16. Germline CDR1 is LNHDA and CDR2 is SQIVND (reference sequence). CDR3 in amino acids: CASSRSLRGGRTETQYF. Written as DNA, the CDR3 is TGTGCCAGTAGTAGGAGTCTTCGCGGCGGGAGAACGGAGACCCAGTACTTC.

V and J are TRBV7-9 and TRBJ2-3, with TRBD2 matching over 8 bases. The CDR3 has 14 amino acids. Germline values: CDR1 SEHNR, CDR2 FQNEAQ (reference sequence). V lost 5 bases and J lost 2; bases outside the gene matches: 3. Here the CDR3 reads CASSRGGTTDTQYF. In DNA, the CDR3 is TGTGCCAGCAGCCGGGGGGGGACCACAGATACGCAGTATTTT.

CDR3 sequence (DNA): TGTGCCACGCGGGAGGGGATTGAGCAGTACTTC. It yields the protein CATREGIEQYF. The chain recombines TRBV10-3 with TRBJ2-7, with 9 nucleotides matching TRBD2. CDR3 length equals 11 residues. J was trimmed by 7 bases and V by 10 bases; bases with no gene match: 5. Germline assignment: CDR1 ENHRY and CDR2 SYGVKD.

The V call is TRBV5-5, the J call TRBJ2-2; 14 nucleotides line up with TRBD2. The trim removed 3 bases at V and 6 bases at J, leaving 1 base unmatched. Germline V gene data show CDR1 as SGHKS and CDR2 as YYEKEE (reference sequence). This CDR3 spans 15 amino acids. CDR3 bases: TGTGCCAGCAGCTCGGGACTAGCGGGAGCCGGGGAGCTGTTTTTT. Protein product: CASSSGLAGAGELFF.

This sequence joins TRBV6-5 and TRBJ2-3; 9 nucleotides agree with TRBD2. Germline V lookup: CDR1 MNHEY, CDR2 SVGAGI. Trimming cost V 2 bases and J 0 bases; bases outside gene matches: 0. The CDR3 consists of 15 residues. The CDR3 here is CASSYTSGSTDTQYF. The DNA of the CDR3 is TGTGCCAGCAGTTACACTAGCGGGAGCACAGATACGCAGTATTTT.

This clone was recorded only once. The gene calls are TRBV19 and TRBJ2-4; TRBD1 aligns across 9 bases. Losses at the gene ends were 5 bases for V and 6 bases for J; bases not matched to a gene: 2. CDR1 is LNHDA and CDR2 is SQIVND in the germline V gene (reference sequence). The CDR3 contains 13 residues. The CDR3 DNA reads TGTGCCAGTAGTCCGACAGGGGGAAACATTCAGTACTTC. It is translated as CASSPTGGNIQYF.

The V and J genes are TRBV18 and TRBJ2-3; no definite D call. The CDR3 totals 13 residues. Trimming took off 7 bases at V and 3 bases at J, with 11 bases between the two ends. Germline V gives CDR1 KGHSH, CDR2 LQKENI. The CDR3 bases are TGTGCCAGCTTGTACCTAGGGACAGATACGCAGTATTTT. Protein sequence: CASLYLGTDTQYF.

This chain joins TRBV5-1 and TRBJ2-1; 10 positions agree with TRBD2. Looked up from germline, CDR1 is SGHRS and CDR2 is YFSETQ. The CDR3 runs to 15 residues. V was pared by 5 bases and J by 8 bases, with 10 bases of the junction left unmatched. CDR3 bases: TGCGCCAGCAGTCTGGGACTAGCGCTAAACGATGAGCAGTTCTTC. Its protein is CASSLGLALNDEQFF.

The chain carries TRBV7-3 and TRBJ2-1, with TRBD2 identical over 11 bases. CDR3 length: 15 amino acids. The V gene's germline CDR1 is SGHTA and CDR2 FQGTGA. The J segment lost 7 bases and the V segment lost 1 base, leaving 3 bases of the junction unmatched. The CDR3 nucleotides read TGTGCCAGCAGCTTAAGGCCTAGCGGGAGGAATGAGCAGTTCTTC. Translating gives CASSLRPSGRNEQFF.

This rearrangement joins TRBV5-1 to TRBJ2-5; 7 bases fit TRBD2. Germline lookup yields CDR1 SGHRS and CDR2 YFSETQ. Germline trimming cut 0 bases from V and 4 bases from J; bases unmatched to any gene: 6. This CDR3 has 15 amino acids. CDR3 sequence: CASSLGLAEPETQYF. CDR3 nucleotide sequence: TGCGCCAGCAGCTTGGGTCTAGCGGAACCAGAGACCCAGTACTTC.

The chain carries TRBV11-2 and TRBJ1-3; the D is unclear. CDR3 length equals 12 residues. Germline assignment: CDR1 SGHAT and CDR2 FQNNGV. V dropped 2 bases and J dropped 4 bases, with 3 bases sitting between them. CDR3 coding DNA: TGTGCCAGCAGCTTACGGGGAAACACCATATATTTT. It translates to CASSLRGNTIYF.

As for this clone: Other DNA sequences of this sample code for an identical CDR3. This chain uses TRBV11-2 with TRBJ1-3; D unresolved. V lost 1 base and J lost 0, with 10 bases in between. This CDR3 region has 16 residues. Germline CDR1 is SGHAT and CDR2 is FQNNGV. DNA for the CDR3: TGTGCCAGCAGCTTAGTAGGTGGACTCTCTGGAAACACCATATATTTT. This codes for CASSLVGGLSGNTIYF.

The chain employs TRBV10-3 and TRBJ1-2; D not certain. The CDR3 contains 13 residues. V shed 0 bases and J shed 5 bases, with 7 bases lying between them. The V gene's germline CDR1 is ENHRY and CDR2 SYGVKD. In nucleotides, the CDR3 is TGTGCCATCAGTGAGTCAGTCGGGTATGGCTACACCTTC. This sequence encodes CAISESVGYGYTF.

CDR3 region: CASSPWQGGTEAFF. In DNA, the CDR3 is TGTGCCAGCAGCCCCTGGCAGGGTGGGACTGAAGCTTTCTTT. This chain connects TRBV7-2 to TRBJ1-1, with a weak D call TRBD1 (5 bases). Germline V lookup: CDR1 SGHTA, CDR2 FQGNSA. Trimming took 5 bases from V and 5 from J, leaving 15 bases between them. The CDR3 length is 14 residues.

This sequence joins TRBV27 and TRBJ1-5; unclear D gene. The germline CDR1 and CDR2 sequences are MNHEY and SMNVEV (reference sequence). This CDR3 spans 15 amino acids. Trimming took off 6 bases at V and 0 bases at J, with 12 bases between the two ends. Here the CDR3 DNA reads TGTGCCAGCAGGCGAGACACGGTTAGCAATCAGCCCCAGCATTTT. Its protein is CASRRDTVSNQPQHF.

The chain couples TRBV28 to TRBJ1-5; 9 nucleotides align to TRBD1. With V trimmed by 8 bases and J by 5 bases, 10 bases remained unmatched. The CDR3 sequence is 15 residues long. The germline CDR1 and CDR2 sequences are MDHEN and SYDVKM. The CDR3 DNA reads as TGTGCCAGCTTTCCTCCGGGACAGGGATATCAGCCCCAGCATTTT. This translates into CASFPPGQGYQPQHF.

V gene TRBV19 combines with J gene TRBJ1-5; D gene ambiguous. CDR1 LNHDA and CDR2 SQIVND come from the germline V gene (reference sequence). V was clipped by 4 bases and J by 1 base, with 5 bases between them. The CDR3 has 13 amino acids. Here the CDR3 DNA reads TGTGCCAGTAGTAGGGTAAGCAATCAGCCCCAGCATTTT. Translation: CASSRVSNQPQHF.

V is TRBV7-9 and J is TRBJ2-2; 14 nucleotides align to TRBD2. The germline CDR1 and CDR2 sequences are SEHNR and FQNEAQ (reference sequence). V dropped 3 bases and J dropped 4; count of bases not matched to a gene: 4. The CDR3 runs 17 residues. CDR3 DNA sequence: TGTGCCAGCAGCTTTGGACTAGCGGGAGGAGGCACCGGGGAGCTGTTTTTT. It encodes CASSFGLAGGGTGELFF.

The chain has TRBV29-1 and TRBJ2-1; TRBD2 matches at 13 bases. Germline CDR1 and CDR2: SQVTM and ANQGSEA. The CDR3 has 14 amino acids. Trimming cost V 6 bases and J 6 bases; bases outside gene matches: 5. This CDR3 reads CSVVLAGGGNEQFF. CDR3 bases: TGCAGCGTGGTACTAGCGGGAGGGGGCAATGAGCAGTTCTTC.

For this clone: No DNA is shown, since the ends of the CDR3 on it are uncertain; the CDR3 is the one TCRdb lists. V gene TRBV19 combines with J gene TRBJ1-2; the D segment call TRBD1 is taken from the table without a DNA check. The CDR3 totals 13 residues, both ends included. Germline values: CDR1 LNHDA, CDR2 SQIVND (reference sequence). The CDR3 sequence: CASSILADYGYTF.

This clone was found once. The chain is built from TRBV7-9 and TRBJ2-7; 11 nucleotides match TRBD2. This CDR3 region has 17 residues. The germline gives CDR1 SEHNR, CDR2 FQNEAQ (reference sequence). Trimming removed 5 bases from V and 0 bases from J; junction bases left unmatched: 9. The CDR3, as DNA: TGTGCCAGCAGCAAAATATCGGGACTAGCGGCCTCCTACGAGCAGTACTTC. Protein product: CASSKISGLAASYEQYF.

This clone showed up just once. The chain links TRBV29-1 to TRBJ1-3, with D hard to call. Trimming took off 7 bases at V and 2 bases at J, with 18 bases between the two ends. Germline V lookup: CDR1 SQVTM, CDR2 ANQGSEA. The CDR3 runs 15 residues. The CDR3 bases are TGCAGCGCGGAATTAGACTCTACCCCTGGAAACACCATATATTTT. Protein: CSAELDSTPGNTIYF.

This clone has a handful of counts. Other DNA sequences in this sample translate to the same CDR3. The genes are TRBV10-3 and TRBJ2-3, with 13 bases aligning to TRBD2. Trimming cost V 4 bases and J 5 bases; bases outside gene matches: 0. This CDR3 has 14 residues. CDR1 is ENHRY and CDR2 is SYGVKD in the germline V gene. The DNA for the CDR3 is TGTGCCATCAGTGGGACTAGCGGGAGAGATACGCAGTATTTT. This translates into CAISGTSGRDTQYF.

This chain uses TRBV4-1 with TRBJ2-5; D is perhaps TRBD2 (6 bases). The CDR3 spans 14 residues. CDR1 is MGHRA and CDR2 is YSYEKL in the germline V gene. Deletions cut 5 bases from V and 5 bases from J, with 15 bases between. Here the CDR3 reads CASSYTGAGETQYF. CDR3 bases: TGCGCCAGCAGCTATACTGGGGCGGGGGAGACCCAGTACTTC.